Presented here are 30 T cell receptor beta chains from one specimen sequenced in a study of blood T cell repertoires in COVID-19. Clones were sequenced by immunoSEQ multiplex PCR, and TCRdb holds only the in-frame ones, with some missing. The sample holds about 160,000 clones, around four fifths seen once. Sequencing was carried out using peripheral blood. These receptors all come from a woman aged 80 or over with acute or convalescent COVID-19.

This chain joins TRBV27 and TRBJ1-3; D perhaps matches TRBD1 (5 bases). CDR3 size: 14 residues. Germline-derived CDR1 and CDR2 are MNHEY and SMNVEV (reference sequence). V was pared by 3 bases and J by 4 bases, with 10 bases between. CDR3 coding DNA: TGTGCCAGCAGTTTTAGGGGTGGCGGAAACACCATATATTTT. Translating gives CASSFRGGGNTIYF.

V and J are TRBV16 and TRBJ1-5; D is possibly TRBD1 (5 bases). Germline assignment: CDR1 KGHSY and CDR2 FQNENV. The V end was cut by 1 base, the J end by 6 bases, with 10 bases between. The CDR3 consists of 14 residues. The CDR3 region has the DNA TGTGCCAGCAGCCAATATCGGGGGAGTCAGCCCCAGCATTTT. Translation: CASSQYRGSQPQHF.

The rearrangement joins TRBV2 to TRBJ2-7, with TRBD2 matching 7 bases. V was pared by 6 bases and J by 3 bases, with 5 bases of the junction left unmatched. The CDR3 runs 13 residues. CDR1 and CDR2 (germline): SNHLY, FYNNEI. CDR3 sequence: CASSRAGNYEQYF. The CDR3 nucleotides are TGTGCCAGCAGCCGAGCGGGAAACTACGAGCAGTACTTC.

This clone was detected once. The V gene is TRBV3-1 (or the pseudogene TRBV3-2), the J gene TRBJ2-3; 14 positions agree with TRBD2. V trimming: 1 base; J trimming: 5 bases; junction bases outside the gene matches: 5. The CDR3 runs 17 residues. Per germline, CDR1 LGHDT and CDR2 YNNKEL (reference sequence). The CDR3: CASSQATSGRAGDTQYF. CDR3 DNA sequence: TGTGCCAGCAGCCAAGCGACTAGCGGGAGGGCGGGAGATACGCAGTATTTT.

This clone was seen a single time. The chain employs TRBV29-1 and TRBJ2-3; D possibly corresponds to TRBD1 (5 bases). This CDR3 is 11 amino acids long. V was shortened by 5 bases and J by 5 bases, with 8 bases between the two germline ends. CDR1 and CDR2 (germline): SQVTM, ANQGSEA. DNA for the CDR3: TGCAGCGTTCCGCAGGGAGATACGCAGTATTTT. It codes for CSVPQGDTQYF.

This chain uses TRBV11-2 with TRBJ1-2; D gene unclear. The germline V and J ends were trimmed by 0 bases and 3 bases, with 8 bases remaining between them. This CDR3 has 14 residues. CDR1 is SGHAT, CDR2 FQNNGV, per germline. CDR3 amino acids: CASSLDSSDYGYTF. DNA of the CDR3: TGTGCCAGCAGCTTAGACTCGTCAGACTATGGCTACACCTTC.

This clone was found a few times. The chain joins TRBV10-1 to TRBJ2-1; D gene ambiguous. V dropped 3 bases and J dropped 2 bases, with 11 bases sitting between them. Germline CDR1 WNHNN, CDR2 SYGVQD (reference sequence). The CDR3 covers 15 residues. CDR3 protein: CASSETVETYNEQFF. For the CDR3, the DNA is TGCGCCAGCAGTGAAACGGTTGAAACCTACAATGAGCAGTTCTTC.

This sequence joins TRBV2 and TRBJ1-5; weak D call: TRBD1 (6 bases). The germline V and J ends were trimmed by 2 bases and 7 bases, with 12 bases remaining between them. The CDR3 totals 14 residues. Looked up from germline, CDR1 is SNHLY and CDR2 is FYNNEI. This CDR3 reads CASSETGIGQPQHF. CDR3 DNA sequence: TGTGCCAGCAGTGAAACAGGGATAGGGCAGCCCCAGCATTTT.

This clone was detected only once. The V gene is TRBV2, the J gene TRBJ1-1; D gene ambiguous. This CDR3 comprises 11 residues. Germline loops: CDR1 SNHLY, CDR2 FYNNEI. V lost 0 bases and J lost 11, with 7 bases in between. The CDR3 reads CASSEARVAFF. CDR3 bases: TGTGCCAGCAGTGAAGCGCGGGTGGCTTTCTTT.

The chain joins TRBV11-2 to TRBJ1-6; D not certain. Looked up from germline, CDR1 is SGHAT and CDR2 is FQNNGV. This CDR3 spans 14 amino acids. The V end was cut by 5 bases, the J end by 0 bases, with 5 bases between. The CDR3, as DNA: TGTGCCAGCAGCCCCAGCTCCTATAATTCACCCCTCCACTTT. This translates into CASSPSSYNSPLHF.

V gene TRBV7-9 combines with J gene TRBJ2-7; 7 bases are shared with TRBD2. Germline CDR1 is SEHNR and CDR2 is FQNEAQ (reference sequence). The CDR3 has 15 amino acids. The J segment lost 4 bases and the V segment lost 5 bases, leaving 11 bases of the junction unmatched. As DNA, the CDR3 is TGTGCCAGCAGCCCCCCGGGCGGGAGCAAGTACGAGCAGTACTTC. It translates to CASSPPGGSKYEQYF.

This clone was seen ten or more times. The rearrangement links TRBV30 to TRBJ1-5, with D possibly TRBD1 on 5 matching bases. The length of the CDR3 is 13 residues. The germline V and J ends were trimmed by 2 bases and 4 bases, with 9 bases remaining between them. Germline CDR1 reads GTSNPN; CDR2 reads SVGIG (reference sequence). The CDR3 DNA reads TGTGCCTGGAGTATGGGGGGGAATCAGCCCCAGCATTTT. This sequence encodes CAWSMGGNQPQHF.

The J gene is TRBJ1-5, the V gene TRBV10-3, with D tentatively TRBD1 (6 bases). Germline loops: CDR1 ENHRY, CDR2 SYGVKD. The CDR3 loop spans 15 amino acids. Trimming removed 8 bases at V and 7 bases at J, with 21 bases between. The CDR3 nucleotides read TGTGCCATCGGGGCGGCAGGGGCTGTGGGGCAGCCCCAGCATTTT. Its protein product is CAIGAAGAVGQPQHF.

The CDR3 bases are TGTGCCACCAGTGAGTCAGGGTTACCAGATACGCAGTATTTT. The encoded protein is CATSESGLPDTQYF. The chain employs TRBV24-1 and TRBJ2-3; tentative D call: TRBD1 (5 bases). This CDR3 has 14 amino acids. V was clipped by 4 bases and J by 4 bases, with 11 bases between them. The germline gives CDR1 KGHDR, CDR2 SFDVKD.

The CDR3 region is CASSPTGGDQPQHF. CDR3 nucleotides: TGTGCCAGCTCACCTACAGGGGGCGATCAGCCCCAGCATTTT. V is TRBV18 and J is TRBJ1-5; TRBD1 agrees at 9 bases. V was clipped by 3 bases and J by 5 bases; unmatched bases: 2. Germline-derived CDR1 and CDR2 are KGHSH and LQKENI. The CDR3 sequence is 14 residues long.

As to this clone: Other nucleotide sequences from this sample produce the same CDR3. The rearrangement joins TRBV19 to TRBJ1-1; D gene ambiguous. V shed 3 bases and J shed 2 bases, with 7 bases lying between them. CDR1 is LNHDA and CDR2 is SQIVND in the germline V gene (reference sequence). CDR3 length equals 13 residues. The CDR3 loop is CASSITVNTEAFF. DNA of the CDR3: TGTGCCAGTAGTATCACAGTCAACACTGAAGCTTTCTTT.

The chain carries TRBV19 and TRBJ1-1; D is unclear. The germline V and J ends were trimmed by 7 bases and 4 bases, with 10 bases remaining between them. Germline loops: CDR1 LNHDA, CDR2 SQIVND (reference sequence). CDR3 length: 12 amino acids. The CDR3: CASTSSGTEAFF. The CDR3 DNA is TGTGCCAGTACTTCGTCGGGCACTGAAGCTTTCTTT.

The chain links TRBV19 to TRBJ2-1; D not resolved. The CDR3 has 15 amino acids. Germline V gene lookup returns CDR1 LNHDA and CDR2 SQIVND (reference sequence). V was trimmed by 0 bases and J by 7 bases, leaving 13 bases between them. CDR3 amino acids: CASSIDLRVGNEQFF. CDR3 DNA sequence: TGTGCCAGTAGTATAGACCTCCGGGTCGGGAATGAGCAGTTCTTC. The variable domain in full, with the rest retrieved from reference TRBV19 and TRBJ2-1, is DGGITQSPKYLFRKEGQNVTLSCEQNLNHDAMYWYRQDPGQGLRLIYYSQIVNDFQKGDIAEGYSVSREKKESFPLTVTSAQKNPTAFYLCASSIDLRVGNEQFFGPGTRLTVL.

The genes are TRBV4-2 and TRBJ1-2, with TRBD1 matching over 11 bases. Germline V gives CDR1 LGHNA, CDR2 YNFKEQ. V was clipped by 4 bases and J by 6 bases; unmatched bases: 4. There are 14 residues in the CDR3. The DNA for the CDR3 is TGTGCCAGCAGCCCCCGGGACAGGGGGGATGGCTACACCTTC. Its protein product is CASSPRDRGDGYTF.

The CDR3 DNA sequence: TGTGCCAGCAGCTTCGGACAGGGCTCCTACAATGAGCAGTTCTTC. Protein sequence: CASSFGQGSYNEQFF. This sequence joins TRBV5-4 and TRBJ2-1; 8 bases fit TRBD1. The germline V gene has CDR1 SGHNT and CDR2 YYREEE (reference sequence). The CDR3 runs 15 residues. Losses at the gene ends were 2 bases for V and 0 bases for J; bases not matched to a gene: 1. The variable domain in full, with the rest retrieved from reference TRBV5-4 and TRBJ2-1, is ETGVTQSPTHLIKTRGQQVTLRCSSQSGHNTVSWYQQALGQGPQFIFQYYREEENGRGNFPPRFSGLQFPNYSSELNVNALELDDSALYLCASSFGQGSYNEQFFGPGTRLTVL.

The V gene is TRBV4-3, the J gene TRBJ2-3; 13 bases are shared with TRBD2. The V segment lost 3 bases and the J segment 6 bases; nucleotides outside the gene matches: 9. Germline lookup yields CDR1 LGHNA and CDR2 YSLEER. The CDR3 length is 17 residues. For the CDR3, the DNA is TGCGCCAGCAGCCAGGGGACTAGCGGGACCCCCTTGGATACGCAGTATTTT. It encodes CASSQGTSGTPLDTQYF.

The chain recombines TRBV6-6 with TRBJ1-1; D remains ambiguous. V lost 7 bases and J lost 1, with 13 bases in between. CDR3 length: 14 residues. Germline V gene data show CDR1 as MNHNY and CDR2 as SVGAGI (reference sequence). CDR3 sequence: CASTTGSSNTEAFF. The DNA for the CDR3 is TGTGCCAGCACCACGGGGAGCTCGAACACTGAAGCTTTCTTT.

This chain links TRBV27 with TRBJ2-2; TRBD1 matches 7 bases. Trimming took 5 bases from V and 3 from J; bases not matched to a gene: 3. Germline CDR1 reads MNHEY; CDR2 reads SMNVEV (reference sequence). The CDR3 runs to 14 residues. CDR3 nucleotides: TGTGCCAGCAGTCCCCAGGGGGACACCGGGGAGCTGTTTTTT. This translates into CASSPQGDTGELFF.

The J gene is TRBJ2-1, the V gene TRBV5-1, with 8 bases fitting TRBD1. The length of the CDR3 is 15 residues. Germline values: CDR1 SGHRS, CDR2 YFSETQ. The V and J ends lost 0 bases and 7 bases, in that order; junction bases with no gene match: 6. The CDR3 DNA reads as TGCGCCAGCAGCTTGGAGCCAGGGGGCCGGAATGAGCAGTTCTTC. Translation gives CASSLEPGGRNEQFF.

The rearrangement links TRBV2 to TRBJ1-5; a possible D gene is TRBD1 (6 bases). Germline loops: CDR1 SNHLY, CDR2 FYNNEI. The V end was cut by 3 bases, the J end by 6 bases, with 9 bases between. The CDR3 is 13 residues long. Here the CDR3 DNA reads TGTGCCAGCAGTGACAGGGGAAGTCAGCCCCAGCATTTT. It is translated as CASSDRGSQPQHF.

The rearrangement links TRBV6-5 to TRBJ1-1; a possible D gene is TRBD1 (6 bases). The germline V gene has CDR1 MNHEY and CDR2 SVGAGI. CDR3 length equals 16 residues. Trimming left V 0 bases short and J 0 bases short, with 11 bases between. The CDR3 DNA reads TGTGCCAGCAGTTACTCGTGGGGGCTATTGAACACTGAAGCTTTCTTT. Translating it yields CASSYSWGLLNTEAFF.

The chain joins TRBV5-1 to TRBJ2-2, with TRBD1 matching over 8 bases. The germline V gene encodes CDR1 SGHRS and CDR2 YFSETQ. The ends lost 2 bases at V and 4 bases at J; junction bases unmatched: 7. The CDR3 loop spans 16 amino acids. The DNA for the CDR3 is TGCGCCAGCAGCTTACTTGCAGGGGGCAGCACCGGGGAGCTGTTTTTT. Protein: CASSLLAGGSTGELFF.

The rearrangement joins TRBV25-1 to TRBJ2-4, with 7 bases matching TRBD1. This CDR3 is 15 amino acids long. Trimming removed 6 bases from V and 8 bases from J; junction bases left unmatched: 13. Germline CDR1 MGHDK, CDR2 SYGVNS. In nucleotides, the CDR3 is TGTGCCAGCAGCCACAGACAGGGAAGAATGGACATTCAGTACTTC. It specifies CASSHRQGRMDIQYF.

V is TRBV5-1 and J is TRBJ2-5, with 8 positions matching TRBD1. The length of the CDR3 is 15 residues. The V and J ends lost 0 bases and 5 bases, in that order; junction bases with no gene match: 6. CDR1 is SGHRS, CDR2 YFSETQ, per germline. CDR3 region: CASSLGRTGYETQYF. Written as DNA, the CDR3 is TGCGCCAGCAGCTTGGGTAGGACAGGGTACGAGACCCAGTACTTC.

This clone was seen only a few times. V and J are TRBV30 and TRBJ1-1; D may be TRBD1 (5 bases). This CDR3 spans 14 amino acids. Trimming took 2 bases from V and 3 from J, leaving 13 bases between them. From germline, CDR1 is GTSNPN and CDR2 SVGIG (reference sequence). The CDR3 loop is CAWSWLGGDTEAFF. The CDR3 nucleotides read TGTGCCTGGAGTTGGTTGGGAGGGGACACTGAAGCTTTCTTT.